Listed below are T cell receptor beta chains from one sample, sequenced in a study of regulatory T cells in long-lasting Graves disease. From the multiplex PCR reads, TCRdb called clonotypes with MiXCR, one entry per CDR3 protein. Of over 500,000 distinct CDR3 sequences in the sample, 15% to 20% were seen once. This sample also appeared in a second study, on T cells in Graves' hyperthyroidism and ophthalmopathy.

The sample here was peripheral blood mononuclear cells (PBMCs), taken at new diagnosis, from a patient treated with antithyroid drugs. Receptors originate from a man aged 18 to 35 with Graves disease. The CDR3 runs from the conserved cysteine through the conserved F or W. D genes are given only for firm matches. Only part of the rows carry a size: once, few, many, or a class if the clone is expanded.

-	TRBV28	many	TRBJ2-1	CASSLLRVHNEQFF	TGTGCCAGCAGTTTGCTGCGGGTTCACAATGAGCAGTTCTTC
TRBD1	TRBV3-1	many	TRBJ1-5	CASSHQGTGGAAQPQHF	TGTGCCAGCAGCCACCAAGGGACAGGGGGCGCGGCTCAGCCCCAGCATTTT
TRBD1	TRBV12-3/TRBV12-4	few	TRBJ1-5	CASSKSSQGLSRPQHF	TGTGCCAGCAGTAAGTCATCACAGGGGCTTAGTCGGCCCCAGCATTTT
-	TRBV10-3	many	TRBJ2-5	CATSQQQETQYF	TGTGCCACCTCACAGCAGCAAGAGACCCAGTACTTC
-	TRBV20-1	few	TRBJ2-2	CSARGWLSTGELFF	TGCAGTGCTAGGGGCTGGCTATCCACCGGGGAGCTGTTTTTT
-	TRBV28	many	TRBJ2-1	CASSFRVWPYNEQFF	TGTGCCAGCAGTTTTAGGGTATGGCCCTACAATGAGCAGTTCTTC
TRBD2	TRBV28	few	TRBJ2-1	CASSSSGRGHEQFF	TGTGCCAGCAGTTCTAGCGGGAGGGGGCATGAGCAGTTCTTC
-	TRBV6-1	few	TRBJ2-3	CASTIWAGRDTDTQYF	TGTGCCAGCACCATCTGGGCCGGGAGAGACACAGATACGCAGTATTTT
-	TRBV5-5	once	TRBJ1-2	CASSLDGVYGYTF	TGTGCCAGCAGCTTGGATGGGGTCTATGGCTACACCTTC
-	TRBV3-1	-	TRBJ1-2	CASSQDDKSRTF	TGTGCCAGCAGCCAAGATGACAAGAGCCGCACCTTC
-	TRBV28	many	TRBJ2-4	CASSLRGENIQYF	TGTGCCAGCAGTTTAAGGGGAGAAAACATTCAGTACTTC
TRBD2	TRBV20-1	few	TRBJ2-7	CSASKLAGLEYEQYF	TGCAGTGCTAGTAAACTAGCGGGACTGGAGTACGAGCAGTACTTC
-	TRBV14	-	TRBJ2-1	CASSPYGGYNEQFF	TGTGCCAGCAGCCCCTACGGTGGCTACAATGAGCAGTTCTTC
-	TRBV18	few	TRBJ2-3	CASSPPAGPRLSTDTQYF	TGTGCCAGCTCACCACCTGCCGGGCCGCGATTATCCACAGATACGCAGTATTTT
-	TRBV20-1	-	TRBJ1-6	CSASGGSPLHF	TGCAGTGCTAGCGGGGGTTCACCCCTCCACTTT
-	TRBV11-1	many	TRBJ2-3	CASSLSRDLSTDTQYF	TGTGCCAGCAGCTTAAGCAGGGACCTTAGCACAGATACGCAGTATTTT
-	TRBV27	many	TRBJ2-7	CASSLSGGRVNEQYF	TGTGCCAGCAGTTTATCCGGGGGCAGGGTCAACGAGCAGTACTTC
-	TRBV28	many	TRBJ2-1	CASSLGRSTYNEQFF	TGTGCCAGCAGTTTGGGGCGGTCGACCTACAATGAGCAGTTCTTC
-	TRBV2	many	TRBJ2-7	CASIGGTASYEQYF	TGTGCCAGCATCGGCGGGACGGCCTCCTACGAGCAGTACTTC
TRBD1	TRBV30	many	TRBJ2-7	CAWSDPGQGLYEQYF	TGTGCCTGGAGCGACCCGGGACAGGGGCTGTACGAGCAGTACTTC
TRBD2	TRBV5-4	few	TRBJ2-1	CASSKREFNNEQFF	TGTGCCAGCAGTAAGCGGGAGTTCAACAATGAGCAGTTCTTC
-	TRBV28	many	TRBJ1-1	CASSPLGIRGTEAFF	TGTGCCAGCAGTCCCCTGGGGATTAGGGGGACTGAAGCTTTCTTT
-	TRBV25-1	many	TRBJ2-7	CASSEWGPHEQYF	TGTGCCAGCAGTGAATGGGGTCCCCACGAGCAGTACTTC
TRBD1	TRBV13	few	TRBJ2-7	CASSTRGQSSYEQYF	TGTGCCAGCAGCACCCGGGGACAGAGCTCCTACGAGCAGTACTTC
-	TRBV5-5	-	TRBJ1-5	CASSLGRQNQPQHF	TGTGCCAGCAGCTTGGGTCGACAGAATCAGCCCCAGCATTTT
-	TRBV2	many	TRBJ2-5	CATRDARRETQYF	TGTGCCACGCGGGACGCGAGGAGAGAGACCCAGTACTTC
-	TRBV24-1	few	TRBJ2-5	CATSDRQETQYF	TGTGCCACCAGTGATCGTCAAGAGACCCAGTACTTC
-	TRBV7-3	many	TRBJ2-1	CASSRGGGLNNNEQFF	TGTGCCAGCAGCCGAGGCGGAGGACTAAACAATAATGAGCAGTTCTTC
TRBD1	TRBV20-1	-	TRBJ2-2	CSAREGTGGSGELFF	TGCAGTGCTAGAGAGGGGACAGGGGGTTCCGGGGAGCTGTTTTTT
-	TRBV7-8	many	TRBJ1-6	CASSLEVNSPLHF	TGTGCCAGCAGCTTAGAGGTCAATTCACCCCTCCACTTT
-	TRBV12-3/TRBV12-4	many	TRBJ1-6	CASSLIRGMNSPLHF	TGTGCCAGCAGTTTAATACGGGGCATGAATTCACCCCTCCACTTT
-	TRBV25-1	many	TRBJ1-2	CASSELEWDGYTF	TGTGCCAGCAGTGAATTGGAGTGGGATGGCTACACCTTC
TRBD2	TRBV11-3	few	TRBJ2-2	CASSEGLAGLTTGELFF	TGTGCCAGCAGCGAAGGACTAGCGGGGCTTACCACCGGGGAGCTGTTTTTT
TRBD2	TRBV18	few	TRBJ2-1	CASSHEAGRYNEQSF	TGTGCCAGCTCTCACGAAGCGGGAAGGTACAATGAGCAGTCCTTC
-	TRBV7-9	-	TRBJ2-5	CAYGEETQYF	TGTGCCTACGGAGAAGAGACCCAGTACTTC
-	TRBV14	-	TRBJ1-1	CASSQDEGFSGTEAFF	TGTGCCAGCAGCCAAGACGAGGGGTTTAGCGGCACTGAAGCTTTCTTT
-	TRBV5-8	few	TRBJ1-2	CASILIGHYGYTF	TGTGCCAGCATTTTGATCGGACACTATGGCTACACCTTC
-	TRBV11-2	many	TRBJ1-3	CASGLENQGNTIYF	TGTGCCAGCGGACTGGAAAACCAGGGAAACACCATATATTTT
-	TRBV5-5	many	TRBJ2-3	CASSLRAVLTDTQYF	TGTGCCAGCAGCCTCCGGGCGGTCCTGACAGATACGCAGTATTTT
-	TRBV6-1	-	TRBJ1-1	CATTGTEGVWTEAFF	TGTGCCACCACCGGGACGGAGGGAGTTTGGACTGAAGCTTTCTTT
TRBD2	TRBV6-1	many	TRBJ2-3	CASTPRGLAGGRPDTQYF	TGTGCCAGCACCCCCCGTGGACTAGCGGGAGGGAGGCCAGATACGCAGTATTTT
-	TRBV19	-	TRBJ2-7	CASSGSGFEQYF	TGTGCCAGTAGTGGGAGCGGGTTCGAGCAGTACTTC
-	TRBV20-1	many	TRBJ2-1	CSARTTGMPYNEQFF	TGCAGTGCTCGCACCACAGGGATGCCCTACAATGAGCAGTTCTTC
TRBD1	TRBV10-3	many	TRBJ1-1	CAISEPGGGTEAFF	TGTGCCATCAGTGAGCCAGGGGGAGGTACTGAAGCTTTCTTT
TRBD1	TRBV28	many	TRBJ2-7	CASSPGRGPSYEQYF	TGTGCCAGCAGCCCCGGAAGGGGGCCTTCCTACGAGCAGTACTTC
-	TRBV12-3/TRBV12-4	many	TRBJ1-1	CATRPQGGTEAFF	TGTGCCACCCGGCCCCAGGGTGGGACTGAAGCTTTCTTT
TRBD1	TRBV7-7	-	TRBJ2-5	CASSLGGGTGETQYF	TGTGCTAGCAGCTTAGGCGGCGGGACAGGAGAGACCCAGTACTTC